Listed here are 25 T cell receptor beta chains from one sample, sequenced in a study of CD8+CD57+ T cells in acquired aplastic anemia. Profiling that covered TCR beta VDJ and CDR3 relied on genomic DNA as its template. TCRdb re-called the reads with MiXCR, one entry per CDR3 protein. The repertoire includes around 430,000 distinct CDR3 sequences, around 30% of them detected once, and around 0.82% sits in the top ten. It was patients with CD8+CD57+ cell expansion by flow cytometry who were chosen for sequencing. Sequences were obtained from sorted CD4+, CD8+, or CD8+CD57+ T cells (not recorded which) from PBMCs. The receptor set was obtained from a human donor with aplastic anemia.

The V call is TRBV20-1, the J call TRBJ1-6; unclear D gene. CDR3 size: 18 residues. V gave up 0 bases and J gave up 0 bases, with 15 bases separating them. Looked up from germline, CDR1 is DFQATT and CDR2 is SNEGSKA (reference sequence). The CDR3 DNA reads TGCAGTGCTAGAGATCTCCTGGGCGGAGACTCCTATAATTCACCCCTCCACTTT. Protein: CSARDLLGGDSYNSPLHF.

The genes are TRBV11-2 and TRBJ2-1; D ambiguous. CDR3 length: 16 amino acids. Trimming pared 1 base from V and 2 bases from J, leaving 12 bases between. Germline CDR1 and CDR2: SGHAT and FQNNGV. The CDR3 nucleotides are TGTGCCAGCAGCTTAGGTACGCTGATTACCTACAATGAGCAGTTCTTC. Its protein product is CASSLGTLITYNEQFF.

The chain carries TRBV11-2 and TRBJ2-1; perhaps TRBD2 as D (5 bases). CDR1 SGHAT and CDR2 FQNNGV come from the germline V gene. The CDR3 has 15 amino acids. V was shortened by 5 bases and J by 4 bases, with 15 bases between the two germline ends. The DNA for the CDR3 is TGTGCCAGCAGCAGAAGGACGGGGTGGTACAATGAGCAGTTCTTC. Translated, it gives CASSRRTGWYNEQFF.

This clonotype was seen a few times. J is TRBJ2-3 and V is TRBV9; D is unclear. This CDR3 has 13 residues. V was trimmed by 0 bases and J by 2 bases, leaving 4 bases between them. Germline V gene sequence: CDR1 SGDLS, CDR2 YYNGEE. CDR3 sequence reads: CASSVGTTDTQYF. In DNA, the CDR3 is TGTGCCAGCAGCGTAGGGACCACAGATACGCAGTATTTT. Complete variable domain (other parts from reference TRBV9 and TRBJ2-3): DSGVTQTPKHLITATGQRVTLRCSPRSGDLSVYWYQQSLDQGLQFLIQYYNGEERAKGNILERFSAQQFPDLHSELNLSSLELGDSALYFCASSVGTTDTQYFGPGTRLTVL.

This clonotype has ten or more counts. Written as DNA, the CDR3 is TGTGCCAGTAGTCGTCCTAACTATGGCTACACCTTC. Translated, it gives CASSRPNYGYTF. The rearrangement links TRBV19 to TRBJ1-2; D unclear. The CDR3 sequence is 12 residues long. The ends were cut back, 5 bases at V and 0 bases at J, with 4 bases in the middle. Germline loops: CDR1 LNHDA, CDR2 SQIVND (reference sequence).

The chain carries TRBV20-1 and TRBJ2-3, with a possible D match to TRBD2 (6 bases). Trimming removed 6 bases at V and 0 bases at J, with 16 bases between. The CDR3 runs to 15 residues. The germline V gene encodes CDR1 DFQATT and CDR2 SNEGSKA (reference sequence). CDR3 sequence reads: CSATPAGTSTDTQYF. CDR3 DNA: TGCAGTGCCACCCCCGCGGGGACTAGCACAGATACGCAGTATTTT.

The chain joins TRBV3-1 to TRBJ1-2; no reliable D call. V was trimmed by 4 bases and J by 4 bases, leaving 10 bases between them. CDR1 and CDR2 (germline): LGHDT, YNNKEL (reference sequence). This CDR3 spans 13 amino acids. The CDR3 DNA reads TGTGCCAGCAGCCCCAAACGCCTCTATGGCTACACCTTC. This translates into CASSPKRLYGYTF.

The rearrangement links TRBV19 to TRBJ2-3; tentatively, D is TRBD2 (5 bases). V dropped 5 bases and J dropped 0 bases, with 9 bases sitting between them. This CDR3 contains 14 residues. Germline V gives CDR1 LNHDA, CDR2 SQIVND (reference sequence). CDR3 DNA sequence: TGTGCCAGTAGTCACGGGATAAGCACAGATACGCAGTATTTT. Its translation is CASSHGISTDTQYF.

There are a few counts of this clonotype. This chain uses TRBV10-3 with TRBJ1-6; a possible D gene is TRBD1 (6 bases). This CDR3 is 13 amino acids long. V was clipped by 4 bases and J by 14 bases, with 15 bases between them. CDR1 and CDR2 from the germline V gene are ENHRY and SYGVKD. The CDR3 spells CAISGQETGSLHF. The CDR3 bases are TGTGCCATCAGTGGACAGGAGACTGGGTCCCTCCACTTT.

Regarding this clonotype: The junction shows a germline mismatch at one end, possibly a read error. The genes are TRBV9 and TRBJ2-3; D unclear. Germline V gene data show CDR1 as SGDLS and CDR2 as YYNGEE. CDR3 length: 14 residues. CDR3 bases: TGTACCAGCAGCGTAGCTACTGGGACAGATACGCAGTATTTT. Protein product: CTSSVATGTDTQYF.

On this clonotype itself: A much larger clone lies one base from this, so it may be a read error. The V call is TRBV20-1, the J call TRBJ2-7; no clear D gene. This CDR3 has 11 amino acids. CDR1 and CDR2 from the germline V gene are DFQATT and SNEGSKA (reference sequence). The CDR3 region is CNATIGYEQYF. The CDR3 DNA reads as TGCAATGCGACGATTGGGTACGAGCAGTACTTC.

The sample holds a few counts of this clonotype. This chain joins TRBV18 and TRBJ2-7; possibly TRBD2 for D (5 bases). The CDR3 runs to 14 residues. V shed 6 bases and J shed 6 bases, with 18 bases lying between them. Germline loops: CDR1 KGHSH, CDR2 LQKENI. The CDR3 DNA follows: TGTGCCAGCTCCCAGGCAGGAATGAGCGGCGAGCAGTACTTC. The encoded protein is CASSQAGMSGEQYF.

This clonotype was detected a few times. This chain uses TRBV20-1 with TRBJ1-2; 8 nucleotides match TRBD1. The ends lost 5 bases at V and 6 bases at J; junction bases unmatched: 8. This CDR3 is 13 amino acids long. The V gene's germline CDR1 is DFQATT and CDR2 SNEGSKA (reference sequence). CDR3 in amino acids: CSADKDRDHGYTF. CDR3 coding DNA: TGCAGTGCTGACAAGGACAGGGACCATGGCTACACCTTC.

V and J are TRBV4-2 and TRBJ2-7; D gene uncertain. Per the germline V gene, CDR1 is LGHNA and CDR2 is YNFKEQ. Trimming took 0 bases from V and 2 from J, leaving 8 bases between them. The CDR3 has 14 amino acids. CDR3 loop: CASSQDMGPYEQYF. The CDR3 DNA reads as TGTGCCAGCAGCCAAGATATGGGTCCCTACGAGCAGTACTTC.

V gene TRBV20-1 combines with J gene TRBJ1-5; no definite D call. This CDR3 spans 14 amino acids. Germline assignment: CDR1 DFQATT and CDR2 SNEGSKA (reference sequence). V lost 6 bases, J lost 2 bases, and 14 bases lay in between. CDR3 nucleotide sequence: TGCAGTGCATACCGGGCAGGTGGCAATCAGCCCCAGCATTTT. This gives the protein CSAYRAGGNQPQHF.

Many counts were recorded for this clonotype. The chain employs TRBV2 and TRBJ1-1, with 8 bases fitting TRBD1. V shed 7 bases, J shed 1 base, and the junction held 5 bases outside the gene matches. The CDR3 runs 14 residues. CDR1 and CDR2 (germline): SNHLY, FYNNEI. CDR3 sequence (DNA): TGTGCCAGCACCAACGGACAGGGGAACACTGAAGCTTTCTTT. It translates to CASTNGQGNTEAFF.

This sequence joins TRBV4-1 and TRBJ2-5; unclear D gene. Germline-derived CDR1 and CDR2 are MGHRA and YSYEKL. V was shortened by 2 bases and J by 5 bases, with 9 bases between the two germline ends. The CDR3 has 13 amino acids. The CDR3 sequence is CASSQTFAETQYF. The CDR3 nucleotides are TGCGCCAGCAGCCAAACCTTTGCGGAGACCCAGTACTTC.

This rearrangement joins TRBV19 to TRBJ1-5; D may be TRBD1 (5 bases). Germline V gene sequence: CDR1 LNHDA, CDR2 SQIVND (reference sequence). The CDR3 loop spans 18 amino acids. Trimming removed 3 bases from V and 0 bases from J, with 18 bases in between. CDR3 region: CASSIRPREGYSNQPQHF. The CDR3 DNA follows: TGTGCCAGTAGTATCCGCCCGCGAGAGGGGTATAGCAATCAGCCCCAGCATTTT.

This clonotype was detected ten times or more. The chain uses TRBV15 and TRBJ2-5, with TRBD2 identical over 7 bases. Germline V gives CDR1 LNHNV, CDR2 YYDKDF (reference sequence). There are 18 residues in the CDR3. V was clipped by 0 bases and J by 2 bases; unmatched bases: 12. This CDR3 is CATSRDRLSGTYQETQYF. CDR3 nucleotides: TGTGCCACCAGCAGAGATAGGTTAAGCGGGACCTATCAAGAGACCCAGTACTTC.

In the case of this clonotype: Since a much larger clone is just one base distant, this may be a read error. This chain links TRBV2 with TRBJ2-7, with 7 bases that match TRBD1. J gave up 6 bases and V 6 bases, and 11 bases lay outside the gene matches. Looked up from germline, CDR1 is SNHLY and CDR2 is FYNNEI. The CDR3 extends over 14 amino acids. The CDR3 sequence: CASRTDDRAREQYF. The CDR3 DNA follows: TGTGCCAGCAGGACCGACGACAGGGCCCGCGAGCAGTACTTC.

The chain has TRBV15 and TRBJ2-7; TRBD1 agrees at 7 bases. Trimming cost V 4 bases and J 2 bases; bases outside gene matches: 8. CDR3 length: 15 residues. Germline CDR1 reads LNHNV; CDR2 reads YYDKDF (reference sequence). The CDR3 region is CATSTLTTGAYEQYF. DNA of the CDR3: TGTGCCACCAGCACCCTGACCACAGGGGCCTACGAGCAGTACTTC.

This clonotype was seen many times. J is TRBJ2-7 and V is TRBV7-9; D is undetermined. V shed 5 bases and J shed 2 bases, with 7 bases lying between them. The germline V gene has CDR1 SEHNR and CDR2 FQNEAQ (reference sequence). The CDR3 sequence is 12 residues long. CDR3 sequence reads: CASSPKTYEQYF. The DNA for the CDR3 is TGTGCCAGCAGCCCAAAGACCTACGAGCAGTACTTC.

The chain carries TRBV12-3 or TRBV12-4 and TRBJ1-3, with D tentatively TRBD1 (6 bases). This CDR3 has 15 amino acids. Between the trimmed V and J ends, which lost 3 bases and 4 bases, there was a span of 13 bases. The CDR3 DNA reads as TGTGCCAGCAGTTTCAGTTCAGGGGTCGGAAACACCATATATTTT. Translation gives CASSFSSGVGNTIYF.

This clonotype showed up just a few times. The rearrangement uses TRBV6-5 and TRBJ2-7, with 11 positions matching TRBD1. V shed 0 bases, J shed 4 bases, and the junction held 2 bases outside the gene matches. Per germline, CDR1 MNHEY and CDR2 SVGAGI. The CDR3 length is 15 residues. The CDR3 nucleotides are TGTGCCAGCAGTTACTCCAGGGACAGGGGGTACGAGCAGTACTTC. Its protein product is CASSYSRDRGYEQYF.

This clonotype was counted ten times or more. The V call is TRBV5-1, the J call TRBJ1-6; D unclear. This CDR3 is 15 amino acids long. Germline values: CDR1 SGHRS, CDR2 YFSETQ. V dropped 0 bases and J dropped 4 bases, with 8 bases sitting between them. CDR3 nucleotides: TGCGCCAGCAGCTTGGAAGGGTGGTATAATTCACCCCTCCACTTT. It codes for CASSLEGWYNSPLHF.